These T cell receptor beta chains were read from a single sample in a study of blood T cell repertoires in COVID-19. The repertoire was sequenced with immunoSEQ multiplex PCR; TCRdb's copy has only in-frame clones and lacks some. The sample carries 220,000 or so clones, about 86% recorded once. The sample was peripheral blood. These TCRs come from an older woman with acute or convalescent COVID-19. The CDR3 runs from the conserved cysteine through the conserved F or W. Each record gives: clone size, V gene, J gene, D gene, CDR3 DNA, CDR3 protein. A D gene is named only where the DNA matches it firmly. For some rows the clone size is stated as once, few or many, or as a class when expanded; others skip it.

>-|TRBV7-8|TRBJ1-4|TRBD1
TGTGCCAGCTCACCGGGACAGAGGAATGAAAAACTGTTTTTT
CASSPGQRNEKLFF
>few|TRBV3-1/TRBV3-2|TRBJ1-2|-
TGTGCCAGCAGCCAAGCGGGACACCTTAGCTATGGCTACACCTTC
CASSQAGHLSYGYTF
>once|TRBV3-1/TRBV3-2|TRBJ2-3|TRBD2
TGTGCCAGCAGCCGCAGGCTAGCGGGGGGCACAGATACGCAGTATTTT
CASSRRLAGGTDTQYF
>-|TRBV2|TRBJ1-1|TRBD1
TGTGCCAGTGCCACCACGGACAGGGGGCCGGGTGGTACTGAAGCTTTCTTT
CASATTDRGPGGTEAFF
>-|TRBV24-1|TRBJ2-7|TRBD1
TGTGCCACCATGGCCGGACAGGGTACCAACGAGCAGTACTTC
CATMAGQGTNEQYF
>-|TRBV18|TRBJ1-5|TRBD1
TGTGCCAGCTCAGCCGGGACAGGGGTTTCTCAGCCCCAGCATTTT
CASSAGTGVSQPQHF
>-|TRBV9|TRBJ1-5|TRBD1
TGTGCCAGCAGCACCCGGACAGGGCGGGATCAGCCCCAGCATTTT
CASSTRTGRDQPQHF
>-|TRBV9|TRBJ1-2|TRBD1
TGTGCCAGCAGCGTAACAGGGGGCGGCGGCTACACCTTC
CASSVTGGGGYTF
>-|TRBV6-5|TRBJ1-1|-
TGTGCCAGCAGTCTCGAATGGGGGGGTGGCACTGAAGCTTTCTTT
CASSLEWGGGTEAFF
>-|TRBV27|TRBJ2-1|TRBD2
TGTGCCAGCAGTTTTGGGACTAGCGGGGGTAATGAGCAGTTCTTC
CASSFGTSGGNEQFF
>-|TRBV19|TRBJ2-2|TRBD2
TGTGCCAGTATAGGTGGCGGGGGGTACACCGGGGAGCTGTTTTTT
CASIGGGGYTGELFF
>-|TRBV4-1|TRBJ1-4|TRBD1
TGCGCCAGCAATCAACCGGGACAGCCTACGTCAAAACTGTTTTTT
CASNQPGQPTSKLFF
>-|TRBV7-9|TRBJ2-1|-
TGTGCCAGCAGCTTAGTCCCTCGTAGGCTAGCTAGGGACAATGAGCAGTTCTTC
CASSLVPRRLARDNEQFF
>-|TRBV5-1|TRBJ1-4|TRBD1
TGCGCCAGCAGCTTGCGCGGACAGGCTGGGAATGAAAAACTGTTTTTT
CASSLRGQAGNEKLFF
>-|TRBV6-2/TRBV6-3|TRBJ1-1|-
TGTGCCAGCAGTCTTTCTCGACCTGACAGTGAAGCTTTCTTT
CASSLSRPDSEAFF
>-|TRBV7-9|TRBJ2-7|-
TGTGCCAGCAGCTTAGGGACAGCCTACGAGCAGTACTTC
CASSLGTAYEQYF
>-|TRBV5-1|TRBJ2-2|-
TGCGCCAGCAGCTTGTCACAGAACACCGGGGAGCTGTTTTTT
CASSLSQNTGELFF
>-|TRBV6-6|TRBJ1-1|TRBD1
TGTGCCAGCAGGCAGGGACAGGGAAGCGCTGAAGCTTTCTTT
CASRQGQGSAEAFF
>-|TRBV11-2|TRBJ2-5|TRBD1
TGTGCCAGCAGCCGGGCAGTACAGGGGGCTGTCGAGACCCAGTACTTC
CASSRAVQGAVETQYF
>once|TRBV3-1/TRBV3-2|TRBJ2-1|-
TGTGCCAGCAGCCAGACCGGCGGGTCGCCGGAGCAGTTCTTC
CASSQTGGSPEQFF
>-|TRBV19|TRBJ1-3|-
TGTGCCAGTAACACAGGGTACTCCTCTGGAAACACCATATATTTT
CASNTGYSSGNTIYF
>-|TRBV6-2/TRBV6-3|TRBJ1-1|-
TGTGCCAGCAGCTCACACCACAACACTGAAGCTTTCTTT
CASSSHHNTEAFF
>-|TRBV27|TRBJ2-7|-
TGTGCCAGCACCAGGACGGGGACCTACGAGCAGTACTTC
CASTRTGTYEQYF
>-|TRBV24-1|TRBJ2-7|TRBD2
TGTGCCACCAGTGATTTGAATAGCGGGTTTTACGAGCAGTACTTC
CATSDLNSGFYEQYF
>-|TRBV4-1|TRBJ2-1|TRBD2
TGCGCCAGCAGCCTAAACCCGGGACTAGCGGGGGGAGGGCAGTTCTTC
CASSLNPGLAGGGQFF
>-|TRBV6-4|TRBJ2-1|TRBD1
TGTGCCAGAAGACAGGGGGCGTGCAATGAGCAGTTCTTC
CARRQGACNEQFF
>few|TRBV5-4|TRBJ2-3|-
TGTGCCAGCAGCTTCCCCGGGTCGGCAGATACGCAGTATTTT
CASSFPGSADTQYF
>once|TRBV6-5|TRBJ2-7|-
TGTGCCAGCAGTTACTCAGGTCCAGGGGTCAACGACGAGCAGTACTTC
CASSYSGPGVNDEQYF
>-|TRBV7-9|TRBJ2-2|-
TGTGCCAGCAGCCCCCAGGGAATCGCCGGGGAGCTGTTTTTT
CASSPQGIAGELFF
>-|TRBV5-1|TRBJ1-2|-
TGCGCCAGCAGCTTGGGGGGCACTTCTAACTATGGCTACACCTTC
CASSLGGTSNYGYTF
>-|TRBV3-1/TRBV3-2|TRBJ2-7|-
TGTGCCAGCAGCCGGGACACTGCCGGGTACGAGCAGTACTTC
CASSRDTAGYEQYF
>-|TRBV29-1|TRBJ2-7|-
TGCAGCGTTGAAGACCCCACCCCACAGGGACCCTACGAGCAGTACTTC
CSVEDPTPQGPYEQYF
>-|TRBV11-2|TRBJ1-1|TRBD1
TGTGCCAGCAGCTCTCAAGGGACAGTCCCCTTGAACACTGAAGCTTTCTTT
CASSSQGTVPLNTEAFF
>few|TRBV20-1|TRBJ1-4|-
TGCAGTGCTAGTCGGACGGGGGGTTTGGAAAAACTGTTTTTT
CSASRTGGLEKLFF
>-|TRBV4-2|TRBJ2-2|-
TGTGCCAGCAGCCAAGATGGCCCCACCGGGGAGCTGTTTTTT
CASSQDGPTGELFF
>-|TRBV5-1|TRBJ1-1|-
TGCGCCAGCAGCCCCACAGGGTCTGAAGCTTTCTTT
CASSPTGSEAFF
>-|TRBV30|TRBJ1-5|-
TGTGCCTGGAGTGTACCCGGGGATCAGCCCCAGCATTTT
CAWSVPGDQPQHF
>-|TRBV6-5|TRBJ1-1|TRBD1
TGTGCCTTGGAAGGCAGGGGGCGGACTGAAGCTTTCTTT
CALEGRGRTEAFF
>-|TRBV21-1|TRBJ2-2|-
TGTGCCAGCAGCAAAACCATCGTCGTCCTAGCTGGGGCCGGGGAGCTGTTTTTT
CASSKTIVVLAGAGELFF
>-|TRBV19|TRBJ1-6|-
TGTGCCAGTACCACCCCGGGGGAATCACCCCTCCACTTT
CASTTPGESPLHF
>-|TRBV5-4|TRBJ1-5|-
TGTGCCAGCAGCAATACAGGGTCTGGGCCCCAGCATTTT
CASSNTGSGPQHF
>once|TRBV5-4|TRBJ1-2|TRBD1
TGTGCCAGCAGCTTAACAGGGGGTTCCTATGGCTACACCTTC
CASSLTGGSYGYTF
>-|TRBV7-9|TRBJ2-1|-
TGTGCCAGCAGCCGATCGGATGAGCAGTTCTTC
CASSRSDEQFF
>-|TRBV5-7|TRBJ1-1|-
TGTGCCAGCAGTTACGATCGACAGCGTACCTGGAACACTGAAGCTTTCTTT
CASSYDRQRTWNTEAFF
>-|TRBV5-1|TRBJ2-2|-
TGCGCCAGCAATGAGCTAGTCGGGGAGCTGTTTTTT
CASNELVGELFF
>-|TRBV20-1|TRBJ2-4|-
TGCAGTGCTAGTGAGGCGGGCAATGACATTCAGTACTTC
CSASEAGNDIQYF
>-|TRBV7-2|TRBJ1-4|TRBD1
TGTGCCAGCAGCTCGACAGGGGGCTACGAAAAACTGTTTTTT
CASSSTGGYEKLFF
>-|TRBV6-7|TRBJ1-1|-
TGTGCCAGCAGTTCCTTAGCAGGGTCCACTGAAGCTTTCTTT
CASSSLAGSTEAFF